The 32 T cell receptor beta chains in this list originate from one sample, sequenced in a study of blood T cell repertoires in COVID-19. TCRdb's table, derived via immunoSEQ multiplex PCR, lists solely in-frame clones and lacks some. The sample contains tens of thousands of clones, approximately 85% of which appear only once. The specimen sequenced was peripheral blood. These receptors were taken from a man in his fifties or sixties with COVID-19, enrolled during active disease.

This CDR3 reads CASSLVGVAGNTIYF. Here the CDR3 DNA reads TGTGCCAGCAGCTTAGTTGGGGTAGCGGGAAACACCATATATTTT. This chain joins TRBV7-9 and TRBJ1-3; D is unclear. This CDR3 spans 15 amino acids. V lost 1 base to trimming and J lost 4 bases, with 11 bases between them. CDR1 is SEHNR, CDR2 FQNEAQ, per germline (reference sequence).

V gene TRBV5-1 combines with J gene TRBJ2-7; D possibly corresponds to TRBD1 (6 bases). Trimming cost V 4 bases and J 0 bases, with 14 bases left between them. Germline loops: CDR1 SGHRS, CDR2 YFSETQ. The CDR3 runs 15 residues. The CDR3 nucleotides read TGCGCCAGCAGCCCGGCCGGGGACAACTCCTACGAGCAGTACTTC. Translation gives CASSPAGDNSYEQYF.

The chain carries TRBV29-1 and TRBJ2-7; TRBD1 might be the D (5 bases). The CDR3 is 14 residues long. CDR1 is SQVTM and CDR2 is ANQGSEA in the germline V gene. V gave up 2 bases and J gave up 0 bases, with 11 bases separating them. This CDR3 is CSVERGGLSYEQYF. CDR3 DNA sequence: TGCAGCGTTGAAAGGGGCGGCCTCTCCTACGAGCAGTACTTC.

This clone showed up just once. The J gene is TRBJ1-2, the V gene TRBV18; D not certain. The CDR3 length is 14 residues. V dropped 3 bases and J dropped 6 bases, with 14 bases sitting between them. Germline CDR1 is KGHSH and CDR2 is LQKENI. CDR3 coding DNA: TGTGCCAGCTCACCTCTTTCGGGGATTGATGGCTACACCTTC. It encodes CASSPLSGIDGYTF.

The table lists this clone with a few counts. CDR3 nucleotides: TGTGCCAGCAGTTTGGAGGCCATCTACGAGCAGTACTTC. Protein product: CASSLEAIYEQYF. The chain links TRBV12-3 or TRBV12-4 to TRBJ2-7; TRBD2 might be the D (5 bases). V was pared by 3 bases and J by 3 bases, with 9 bases between. The CDR3 consists of 13 residues.

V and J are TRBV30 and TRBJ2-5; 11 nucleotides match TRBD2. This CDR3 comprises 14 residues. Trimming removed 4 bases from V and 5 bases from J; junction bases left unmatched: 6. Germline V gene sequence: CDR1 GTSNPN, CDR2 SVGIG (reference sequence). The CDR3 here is CAWTLAGGGETQYF. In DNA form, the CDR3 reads TGTGCCTGGACCTTAGCGGGAGGGGGGGAGACCCAGTACTTC.

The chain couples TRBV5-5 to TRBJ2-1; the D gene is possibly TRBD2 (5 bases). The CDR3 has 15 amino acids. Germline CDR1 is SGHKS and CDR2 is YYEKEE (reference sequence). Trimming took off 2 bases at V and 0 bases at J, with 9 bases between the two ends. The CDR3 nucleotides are TGTGCCAGCAGCTTCGGGGAGAGCTCCTACAATGAGCAGTTCTTC. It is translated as CASSFGESSYNEQFF.

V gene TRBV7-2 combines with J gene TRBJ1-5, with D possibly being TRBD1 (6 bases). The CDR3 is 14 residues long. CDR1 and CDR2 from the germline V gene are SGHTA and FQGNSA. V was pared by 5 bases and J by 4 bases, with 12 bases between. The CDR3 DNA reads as TGTGCCAGCAGCACCGGACAGCTAAATCAGCCCCAGCATTTT. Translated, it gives CASSTGQLNQPQHF.

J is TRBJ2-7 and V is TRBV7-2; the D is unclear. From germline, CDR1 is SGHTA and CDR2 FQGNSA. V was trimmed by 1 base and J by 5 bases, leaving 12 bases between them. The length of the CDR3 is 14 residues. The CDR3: CASSLDPTLDEQYF. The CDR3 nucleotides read TGTGCCAGCAGCTTAGACCCTACCTTGGACGAGCAGTACTTC.

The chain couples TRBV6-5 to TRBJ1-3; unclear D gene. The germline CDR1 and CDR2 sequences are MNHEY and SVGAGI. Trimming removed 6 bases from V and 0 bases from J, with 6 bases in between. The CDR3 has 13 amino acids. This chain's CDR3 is CASSLFSGNTIYF. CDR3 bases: TGTGCCAGCAGCCTATTCTCTGGAAACACCATATATTTT.

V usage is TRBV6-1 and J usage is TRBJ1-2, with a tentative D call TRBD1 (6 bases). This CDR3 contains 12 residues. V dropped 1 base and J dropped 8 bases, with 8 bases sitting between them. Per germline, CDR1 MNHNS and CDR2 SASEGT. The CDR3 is CASSEVRGGYTF. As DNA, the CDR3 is TGTGCCAGCAGTGAAGTCAGGGGCGGCTACACCTTC.

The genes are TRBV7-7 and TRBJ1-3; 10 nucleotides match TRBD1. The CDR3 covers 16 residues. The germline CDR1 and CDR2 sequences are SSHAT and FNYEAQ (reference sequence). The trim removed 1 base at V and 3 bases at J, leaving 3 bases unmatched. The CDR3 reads CASSLGDRGCGNTIYF. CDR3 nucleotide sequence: TGTGCCAGCAGCTTAGGGGACAGGGGTTGTGGAAACACCATATATTTT.

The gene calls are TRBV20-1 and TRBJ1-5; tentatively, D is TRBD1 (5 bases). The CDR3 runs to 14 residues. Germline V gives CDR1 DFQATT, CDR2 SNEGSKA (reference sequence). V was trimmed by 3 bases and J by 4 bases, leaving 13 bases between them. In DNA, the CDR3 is TGCAGTGCTAGTCCTCCCCGGGGGAATCAGCCCCAGCATTTT. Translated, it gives CSASPPRGNQPQHF.

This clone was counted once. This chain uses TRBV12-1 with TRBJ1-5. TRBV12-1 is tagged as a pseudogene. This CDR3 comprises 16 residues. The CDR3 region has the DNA TGTGCCAGCACTTGGCTCGGGGGGGGTAATAATCAGCCCCAGCATTTT. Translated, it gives CASTWLGGGNNQPQHF.

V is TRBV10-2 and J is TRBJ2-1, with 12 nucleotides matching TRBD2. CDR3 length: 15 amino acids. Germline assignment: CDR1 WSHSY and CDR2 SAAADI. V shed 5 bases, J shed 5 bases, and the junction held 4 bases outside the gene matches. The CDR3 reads CASSLTSGRHNEQFF. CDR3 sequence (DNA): TGCGCCAGCAGTCTTACTAGCGGGAGGCACAATGAGCAGTTCTTC.

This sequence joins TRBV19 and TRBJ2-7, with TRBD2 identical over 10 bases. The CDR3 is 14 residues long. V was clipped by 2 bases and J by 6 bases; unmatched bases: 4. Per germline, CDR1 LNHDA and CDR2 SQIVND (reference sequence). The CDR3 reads CASSILAGVPEQYF. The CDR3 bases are TGTGCCAGTAGTATACTAGCGGGAGTTCCCGAGCAGTACTTC. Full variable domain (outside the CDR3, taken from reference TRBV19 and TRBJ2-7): DGGITQSPKYLFRKEGQNVTLSCEQNLNHDAMYWYRQDPGQGLRLIYYSQIVNDFQKGDIAEGYSVSREKKESFPLTVTSAQKNPTAFYLCASSILAGVPEQYFGPGTRLTVT.

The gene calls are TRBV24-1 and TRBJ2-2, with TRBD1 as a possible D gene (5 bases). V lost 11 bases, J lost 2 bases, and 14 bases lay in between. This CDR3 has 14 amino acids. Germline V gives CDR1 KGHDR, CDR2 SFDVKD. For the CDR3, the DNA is TGTGCCAAAGAGAGACAGTTCAACACCGGGGAGCTGTTTTTT. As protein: CAKERQFNTGELFF.

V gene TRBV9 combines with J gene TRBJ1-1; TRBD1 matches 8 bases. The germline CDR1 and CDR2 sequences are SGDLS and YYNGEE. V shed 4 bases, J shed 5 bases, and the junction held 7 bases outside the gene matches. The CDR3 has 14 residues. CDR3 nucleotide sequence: TGTGCCAGCAGCAAACAGGGGGATGGGACTGAAGCTTTCTTT. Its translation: CASSKQGDGTEAFF.

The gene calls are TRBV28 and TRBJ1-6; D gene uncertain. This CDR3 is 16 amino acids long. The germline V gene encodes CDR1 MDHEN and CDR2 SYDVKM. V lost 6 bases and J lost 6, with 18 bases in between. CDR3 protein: CASRRDRRAVNSPLHF. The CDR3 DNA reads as TGTGCCAGCAGACGAGATCGGAGGGCGGTTAATTCACCCCTCCACTTT.

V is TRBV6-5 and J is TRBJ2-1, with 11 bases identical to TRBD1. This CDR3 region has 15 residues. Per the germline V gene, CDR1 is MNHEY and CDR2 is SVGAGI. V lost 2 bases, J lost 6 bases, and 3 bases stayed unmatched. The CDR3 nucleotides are TGTGCCAGCAGTTACAGGACAGGGGGCTTCAATGAGCAGTTCTTC. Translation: CASSYRTGGFNEQFF.

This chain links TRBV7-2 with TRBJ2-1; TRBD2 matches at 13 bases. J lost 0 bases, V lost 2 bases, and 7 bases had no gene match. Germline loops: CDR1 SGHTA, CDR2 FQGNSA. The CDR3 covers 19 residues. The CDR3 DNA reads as TGTGCCAGCAGCTTATCCGGGACTAGCGGGACAAGCTCCTACAATGAGCAGTTCTTC. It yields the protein CASSLSGTSGTSSYNEQFF.

CDR3 loop: CASSSTGGGWETQYF. The CDR3, as DNA: TGTGCCAGTAGTAGCACAGGGGGGGGATGGGAGACCCAGTACTTC. This chain joins TRBV19 and TRBJ2-5; TRBD1 might be the D (8 bases). Germline V lookup: CDR1 LNHDA, CDR2 SQIVND (reference sequence). Trimming pared 4 bases from V and 5 bases from J, leaving 17 bases between. The CDR3 has 15 amino acids.

CDR3 region: CASSSGPAGARYEQYF. The CDR3 region has the DNA TGTGCCAGCAGCTCGGGGCCGGCAGGGGCGAGGTACGAGCAGTACTTC. This chain joins TRBV5-4 and TRBJ2-7; D is possibly TRBD1 (6 bases). The CDR3 sequence is 16 residues long. The V end was cut by 3 bases, the J end by 4 bases, with 20 bases between. Germline V CDR1 and CDR2: SGHNT, YYREEE (reference sequence).

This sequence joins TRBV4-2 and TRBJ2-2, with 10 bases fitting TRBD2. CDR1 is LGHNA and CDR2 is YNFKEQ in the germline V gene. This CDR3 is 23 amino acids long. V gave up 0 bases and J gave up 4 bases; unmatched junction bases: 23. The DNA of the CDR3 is TGTGCCAGCAGCCAAGATGATGGGGATAGCGGGAGGAGGGTTGGGGCGAGCACCGGGGAGCTGTTTTTT. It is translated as CASSQDDGDSGRRVGASTGELFF.

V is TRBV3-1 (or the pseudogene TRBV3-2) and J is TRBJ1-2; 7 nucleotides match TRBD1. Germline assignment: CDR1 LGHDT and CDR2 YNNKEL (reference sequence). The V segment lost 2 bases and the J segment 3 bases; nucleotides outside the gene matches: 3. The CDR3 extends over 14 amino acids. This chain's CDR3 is CASSQRDRYYGYTF. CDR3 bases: TGTGCCAGCAGCCAACGGGACAGATACTATGGCTACACCTTC.

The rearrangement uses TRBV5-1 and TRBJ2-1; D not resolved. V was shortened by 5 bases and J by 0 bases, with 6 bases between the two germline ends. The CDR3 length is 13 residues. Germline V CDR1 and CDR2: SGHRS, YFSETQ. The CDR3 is CASRLDSYNEQFF. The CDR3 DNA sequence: TGCGCCAGCAGGTTAGACTCCTACAATGAGCAGTTCTTC.

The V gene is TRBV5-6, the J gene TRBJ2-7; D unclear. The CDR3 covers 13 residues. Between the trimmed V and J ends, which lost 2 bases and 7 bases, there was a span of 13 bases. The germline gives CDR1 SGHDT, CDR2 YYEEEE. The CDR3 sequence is CASSFRGRPEQYF. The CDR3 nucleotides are TGTGCCAGCAGCTTTAGAGGTCGTCCGGAGCAGTACTTC. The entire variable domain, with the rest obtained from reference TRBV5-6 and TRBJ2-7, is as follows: DAGVTQSPTHLIKTRGQQVTLRCSPKSGHDTVSWYQQALGQGPQFIFQYYEEEERQRGNFPDRFSGHQFPNYSSELNVNALLLGDSALYLCASSFRGRPEQYFGPGTRLTVT.

CDR3 coding DNA: TGTGCCAGTACCAGGGACAGGGGGCCGTCCTATGGCTACACCTTC. It translates to CASTRDRGPSYGYTF. The V gene is TRBV19, the J gene TRBJ1-2; TRBD1 agrees at 12 bases. Germline V lookup: CDR1 LNHDA, CDR2 SQIVND (reference sequence). The J segment lost 4 bases and the V segment lost 7 bases, leaving 7 bases of the junction unmatched. CDR3 size: 15 residues.

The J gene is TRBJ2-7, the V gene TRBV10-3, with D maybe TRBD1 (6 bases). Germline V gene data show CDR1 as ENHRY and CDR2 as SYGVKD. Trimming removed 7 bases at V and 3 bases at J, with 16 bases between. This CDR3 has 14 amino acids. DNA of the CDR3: TGTGCCATCAAAACGGCGGAAGGGGGCTACGAGCAGTACTTC. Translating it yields CAIKTAEGGYEQYF.

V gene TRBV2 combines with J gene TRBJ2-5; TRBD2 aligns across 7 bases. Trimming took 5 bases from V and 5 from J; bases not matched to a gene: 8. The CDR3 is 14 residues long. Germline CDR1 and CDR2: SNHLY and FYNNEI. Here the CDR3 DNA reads TGTGCCAGCAGTAACTCCGGGACTACCGAGACCCAGTACTTC. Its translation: CASSNSGTTETQYF. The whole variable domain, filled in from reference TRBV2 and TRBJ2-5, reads EPEVTQTPSHQVTQMGQEVILRCVPISNHLYFYWYRQILGQKVEFLVSFYNNEISEKSEIFDDQFSVERPDGSNFTLKIRSTKLEDSAMYFCASSNSGTTETQYFGPGTRLLVL.

The CDR3 bases are TGTGCCAGCAGCCCTAGGGGACTAGCGGGGGGGGATGAGCAGTTCTTC. Its protein product is CASSPRGLAGGDEQFF. The V call is TRBV13, the J call TRBJ2-1; 16 bases are a match to TRBD2. CDR1 is PRHDT, CDR2 FYEKMQ, per germline (reference sequence). The length of the CDR3 is 16 residues. With V trimmed by 5 bases and J by 8 bases, 6 bases remained unmatched.

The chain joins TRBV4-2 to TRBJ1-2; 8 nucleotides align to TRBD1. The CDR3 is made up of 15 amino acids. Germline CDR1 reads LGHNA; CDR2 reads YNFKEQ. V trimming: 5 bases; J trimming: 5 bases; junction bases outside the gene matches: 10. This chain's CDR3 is CASSTEGGQVYGYTF. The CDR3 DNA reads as TGTGCCAGCAGCACAGAGGGGGGACAGGTATATGGCTACACCTTC.